Following are 30 T cell receptor beta chains from one sample sequenced in a study of CD8 T cells in Susac syndrome. It was with random hexamers that 0.5 to 1 ug RNA was reverse transcribed. TCRdb ran MiXCR on the immunoSEQ multiplex PCR reads and lists one entry per CDR3 protein. The sample shows 130,000 or so distinct CDR3 sequences, 65% to 90% of them seen only once. The sequenced sample consisted of CD8+ T cells from PBMCs. The origin of the receptors is a human donor with multiple sclerosis.

The chain couples TRBV28 to TRBJ1-5; the D is unclear. Looked up from germline, CDR1 is MDHEN and CDR2 is SYDVKM. Trimming took off 3 bases at V and 2 bases at J, with 14 bases between the two ends. The CDR3 sequence is 16 residues long. DNA of the CDR3: TGTGCCAGCAGTTTGATTTGGGGTGCGGGCAATCAGCCCCAGCATTTT. It yields the protein CASSLIWGAGNQPQHF.

J is TRBJ2-1 and V is TRBV27; D is ambiguous. This CDR3 has 13 residues. Trimming took off 6 bases at V and 7 bases at J, with 13 bases between the two ends. Germline CDR1 reads MNHEY; CDR2 reads SMNVEV (reference sequence). DNA of the CDR3: TGTGCCAGCAGGCCCACGGGTGTGAATGAGCAGTTCTTC. Its protein is CASRPTGVNEQFF.

The chain combines TRBV3-1 with TRBJ2-5; tentative D call: TRBD1 (5 bases). Trimming left V 5 bases short and J 3 bases short, with 19 bases between. From germline, CDR1 is LGHDT and CDR2 YNNKEL (reference sequence). This CDR3 region has 16 residues. CDR3 coding DNA: TGTGCCAGCAGCTTACAGGTCCCGACGTGGGAAGAGACCCAGTACTTC. This sequence encodes CASSLQVPTWEETQYF.

The chain has TRBV6-2 or TRBV6-3 and TRBJ2-3; D may be TRBD1 (5 bases). This CDR3 has 15 amino acids. Trimming took 2 bases from V and 2 from J, leaving 11 bases between them. Germline CDR1 MNHEY, CDR2 SVGEGT. The CDR3 reads CASSYGSTVTDTQYF. The CDR3 nucleotides read TGTGCCAGCAGTTACGGATCGACAGTCACAGATACGCAGTATTTT.

The chain recombines TRBV7-2 with TRBJ2-1, with 13 bases identical to TRBD2. Germline V gene sequence: CDR1 SGHTA, CDR2 FQGNSA. J was trimmed by 10 bases and V by 5 bases; bases with no gene match: 8. The CDR3 length is 15 residues. CDR3 bases: TGTGCCAGCAGCGGAACCGGGACTAGCGGGACCGAGCAGTTCTTC. Its translation: CASSGTGTSGTEQFF.

The J gene is TRBJ2-4, the V gene TRBV4-1; D perhaps matches TRBD1 (6 bases). V was trimmed by 6 bases and J by 9 bases, leaving 15 bases between them. Germline loops: CDR1 MGHRA, CDR2 YSYEKL. The CDR3 is 13 amino acids. The CDR3 loop reads CASRRQGSGIQYF. CDR3 bases: TGCGCCAGCAGAAGGCAGGGGAGTGGCATTCAGTACTTC.

This chain joins TRBV6-5 and TRBJ2-1; 8 bases map to TRBD1. V lost 0 bases, J lost 9 bases, and 10 bases stayed unmatched. Germline CDR1 and CDR2: MNHEY and SVGAGI. The CDR3 runs 16 residues. The CDR3 nucleotides read TGTGCCAGCAGTTACTCTTCGGGACAGGTCATTCGTGAGCAGTTCTTC. Amino acids: CASSYSSGQVIREQFF.

The chain carries TRBV25-1 and TRBJ1-1; D call uncertain. V lost 8 bases and J 1 base, leaving 11 bases between the germline ends. The CDR3 sequence is 13 residues long. Germline V CDR1 and CDR2: MGHDK, SYGVNS. In nucleotides, the CDR3 is TGTGCCAGCGGCCCCGGGAAGAACACTGAAGCTTTCTTT. Translated: CASGPGKNTEAFF.

The rearrangement joins TRBV2 to TRBJ2-3; 9 positions agree with TRBD2. CDR3 length: 14 amino acids. Germline CDR1 reads SNHLY; CDR2 reads FYNNEI. The ends lost 4 bases at V and 5 bases at J; junction bases unmatched: 4. CDR3 sequence reads: CASSGREGRDTQYF. The CDR3 nucleotides read TGTGCCAGCAGTGGGCGGGAGGGGAGAGATACGCAGTATTTT.

The V gene is TRBV29-1, the J gene TRBJ1-2; no reliable D call. Germline V gene lookup returns CDR1 SQVTM and CDR2 ANQGSEA. The CDR3 has 10 residues. V was trimmed by 5 bases and J by 5 bases, leaving 6 bases between them. The CDR3 is CSVSGYGYTF. Here the CDR3 DNA reads TGCAGCGTTTCCGGGTATGGCTACACCTTC.

This clonotype was counted a few times. The J gene is TRBJ2-1, the V gene TRBV7-6, with D hard to call. V was cut by 5 bases and J by 7 bases, with 18 bases left in between. Looked up from germline, CDR1 is SGHVS and CDR2 is FNYEAQ. The CDR3 is 15 amino acids. The CDR3 nucleotides are TGTGCCAGCAGCGGTACTTTTGGGTGGGAAAATGAGCAGTTCTTC. It codes for CASSGTFGWENEQFF.

This clonotype has only a few counts. This chain uses TRBV30 with TRBJ1-2; no reliable D call. The CDR3 loop spans 14 amino acids. The germline V gene has CDR1 GTSNPN and CDR2 SVGIG (reference sequence). Trimming left V 4 bases short and J 5 bases short, with 17 bases between. CDR3 DNA: TGTGCCTGGACCGGTGGCAACGGAGTATATGGCTACACCTTC. Protein sequence: CAWTGGNGVYGYTF.

V is TRBV6-1 and J is TRBJ2-3; TRBD2 agrees at 9 bases. J lost 4 bases, V lost 7 bases, and 12 bases had no gene match. The V gene's germline CDR1 is MNHNS and CDR2 SASEGT. This CDR3 is 16 amino acids long. The CDR3 loop is CASNPSGAPSADTQYF. The CDR3 region has the DNA TGTGCCAGCAACCCTAGCGGGGCGCCATCCGCAGATACGCAGTATTTT.

V is TRBV19 and J is TRBJ2-3; 7 nucleotides match TRBD2. This CDR3 has 15 amino acids. Germline V gives CDR1 LNHDA, CDR2 SQIVND (reference sequence). V shed 5 bases and J 5 bases; nucleotides not matched to a gene: 10. CDR3 nucleotides: TGTGCCAGTAGTTTTGGACTAGTACAACAAGATACGCAGTATTTT. This translates into CASSFGLVQQDTQYF. The variable domain in full, completed from reference TRBV19 and TRBJ2-3, reads DGGITQSPKYLFRKEGQNVTLSCEQNLNHDAMYWYRQDPGQGLRLIYYSQIVNDFQKGDIAEGYSVSREKKESFPLTVTSAQKNPTAFYLCASSFGLVQQDTQYFGPGTRLTVL.

V usage is TRBV7-9 and J usage is TRBJ2-7; D unresolved. Trimming took 6 bases from V and 4 from J, leaving 10 bases between them. This CDR3 comprises 12 residues. Germline V CDR1 and CDR2: SEHNR, FQNEAQ (reference sequence). CDR3 nucleotides: TGTGCCAGCAGTTCCTCGCGTTACGAGCAGTACTTC. Translation: CASSSSRYEQYF.

This clonotype was counted once. V gene TRBV19 combines with J gene TRBJ2-7; no firm D call. Germline V CDR1 and CDR2: LNHDA, SQIVND (reference sequence). V shed 5 bases and J shed 3 bases, with 11 bases lying between them. The CDR3 is made up of 13 amino acids. CDR3 sequence (DNA): TGTGCCAGTAGTCCTGGCGGCAACTACGAGCAGTACTTC. This sequence encodes CASSPGGNYEQYF. The complete variable domain, with remaining parts taken from reference TRBV19 and TRBJ2-7, reads DGGITQSPKYLFRKEGQNVTLSCEQNLNHDAMYWYRQDPGQGLRLIYYSQIVNDFQKGDIAEGYSVSREKKESFPLTVTSAQKNPTAFYLCASSPGGNYEQYFGPGTRLTVT.

The gene calls are TRBV7-2 and TRBJ2-1; D unresolved. Germline V lookup: CDR1 SGHTA, CDR2 FQGNSA. V gave up 0 bases and J gave up 15 bases, with 18 bases separating them. CDR3 length: 14 residues. CDR3: CASSLAGRTPLGFF. The DNA for the CDR3 is TGTGCCAGCAGCTTAGCGGGCAGAACCCCTCTGGGGTTCTTC.

The chain links TRBV20-1 to TRBJ2-3; no clear D gene. The CDR3 loop spans 16 amino acids. The germline gives CDR1 DFQATT, CDR2 SNEGSKA (reference sequence). The germline V and J ends were trimmed by 0 bases and 0 bases, with 13 bases remaining between them. For the CDR3, the DNA is TGCAGTGCTAGAGATCGGCTTCGGTCGAGCACAGATACGCAGTATTTT. Protein product: CSARDRLRSSTDTQYF.

This chain links TRBV20-1 with TRBJ1-2; 9 bases are a match to TRBD1. Germline V gene data show CDR1 as DFQATT and CDR2 as SNEGSKA (reference sequence). This CDR3 spans 17 amino acids. The V gene end was trimmed by 6 bases and the J gene end by 0 bases; junction bases not matched to a gene: 14. In nucleotides, the CDR3 is TGCAGTGCCGAGGGACAGTGGGGACAGGGTGCTAACTATGGCTACACCTTC. Translation gives CSAEGQWGQGANYGYTF.

The chain is built from TRBV7-2 and TRBJ2-5; TRBD1 matches 7 bases. The CDR3 runs 15 residues. Germline V gene data show CDR1 as SGHTA and CDR2 as FQGNSA. The V segment lost 4 bases and the J segment 5 bases; nucleotides outside the gene matches: 10. The CDR3 here is CASSWEGQVGETQYF. The CDR3 DNA reads as TGTGCCAGCAGCTGGGAAGGACAGGTCGGGGAGACCCAGTACTTC.

The chain uses TRBV6-5 and TRBJ2-1, with 10 bases that match TRBD2. J gave up 0 bases and V 4 bases, and 3 bases lay outside the gene matches. The germline gives CDR1 MNHEY, CDR2 SVGAGI. This CDR3 has 16 amino acids. Here the CDR3 reads CASSLVAGGSYNEQFF. CDR3 sequence (DNA): TGTGCCAGCAGTTTAGTAGCGGGGGGCTCCTACAATGAGCAGTTCTTC.

V and J are TRBV10-2 and TRBJ2-2; the D is unclear. Germline V gene lookup returns CDR1 WSHSY and CDR2 SAAADI. The CDR3 totals 15 residues. V lost 1 base and J lost 3, with 9 bases in between. The CDR3 DNA reads TGCGCCAGCAGTGAGTTCGGCTCCTACACCGGGGAGCTGTTTTTT. It encodes CASSEFGSYTGELFF.

The J gene is TRBJ1-2, the V gene TRBV5-6, with D tentatively TRBD1 (6 bases). The CDR3 covers 14 residues. V was cut by 0 bases and J by 9 bases, with 15 bases left in between. Looked up from germline, CDR1 is SGHDT and CDR2 is YYEEEE. CDR3 amino acids: CASSLVRAGDRYTF. The CDR3 DNA sequence: TGTGCCAGCAGCTTGGTTAGGGCAGGGGATCGCTACACCTTC.

The rearrangement links TRBV30 to TRBJ2-1, with 13 bases matching TRBD2. V lost 5 bases to trimming and J lost 9 bases; unmatched junction nucleotides: 7. CDR1 and CDR2 (germline): GTSNPN, SVGIG (reference sequence). The CDR3 has 14 residues. The CDR3 nucleotides read TGTGCCTGGGGGACTAGCGGGGCCTGGGGTGAGCAGTTCTTC. Translation: CAWGTSGAWGEQFF.

V usage is TRBV19 and J usage is TRBJ1-5, with D possibly TRBD1 on 6 matching bases. Germline CDR1 is LNHDA and CDR2 is SQIVND (reference sequence). V was trimmed by 10 bases and J by 3 bases, leaving 13 bases between them. This CDR3 spans 13 amino acids. Here the CDR3 DNA reads TGTGCCATCCAGGGGCTACCCAATCAGCCCCAGCATTTT. As protein: CAIQGLPNQPQHF.

This clonotype has only a few counts. J is TRBJ1-5 and V is TRBV6-2 or TRBV6-3; D is unresolved. Germline V gene lookup returns CDR1 MNHEY and CDR2 SVGEGT. The CDR3 covers 14 residues. V was cut by 3 bases and J by 3 bases, with 9 bases left in between. The CDR3 reads CASSYFRINQPQHF. For the CDR3, the DNA is TGTGCCAGCAGTTATTTTCGGATCAATCAGCCCCAGCATTTT.

V gene TRBV2 combines with J gene TRBJ1-1, with D hard to call. The CDR3 loop spans 12 amino acids. Germline CDR1 reads SNHLY; CDR2 reads FYNNEI. Trimming removed 0 bases from V and 3 bases from J, with 2 bases in between. Here the CDR3 reads CASSEAYTEAFF. DNA of the CDR3: TGTGCCAGCAGTGAAGCGTACACTGAAGCTTTCTTT.

The chain uses TRBV5-5 and TRBJ2-7; possibly TRBD1 for D (5 bases). V lost 2 bases and J 2 bases, leaving 8 bases between the germline ends. CDR3 size: 13 residues. From germline, CDR1 is SGHKS and CDR2 YYEKEE (reference sequence). This CDR3 is CASSFRQTYEQYV. DNA of the CDR3: TGTGCCAGCAGCTTTAGACAGACCTACGAGCAGTACGTC.

The genes are TRBV28 and TRBJ1-5; D might be TRBD1 (5 bases). The length of the CDR3 is 15 residues. Trimming removed 2 bases at V and 2 bases at J, with 10 bases between. Per germline, CDR1 MDHEN and CDR2 SYDVKM. CDR3 in DNA: TGTGCCAGCAGTTTAAGGGGTGGGGGCAATCAGCCCCAGCATTTT. It specifies CASSLRGGGNQPQHF.

The chain recombines TRBV7-6 with TRBJ1-5; D unresolved. V dropped 2 bases and J dropped 2 bases, with 7 bases sitting between them. Germline V gene sequence: CDR1 SGHVS, CDR2 FNYEAQ. The CDR3 runs to 14 residues. The CDR3 reads CASSLFLGNQPQHF. Written as DNA, the CDR3 is TGTGCCAGCAGCTTATTTCTGGGCAATCAGCCCCAGCATTTT.